This T cell receptor beta chain was sequenced in a study of cytomegalovirus exposure and HLA in healthy donors (dated by TCRdb to the late 2010s). For the wider study: According to an earlier analysis of a few hundred of the donors, 150 million to 200 million T cells yielded 90 million to 140 million unique TCR beta sequences and about 280 Gb of sequence data. Roughly 300 gigabases of sequencing data and around 80 million unique TCR sequences made up an early release that covered several hundred HLA-typed donors. To study patterns of TCR occurrence, a later analysis re-analyzed previously published TCR beta repertoires from around 700 donors and added high-resolution HLA genotyping. High-throughput TCR immunosequencing, statistical association of individual TCRs with disease status, and machine learning were combined to predict cytomegalovirus infection status. The study used immunosequencing to profile the T cell repertoires of approximately 640 subjects and linked those repertoires to cytomegalovirus serostatus. Class I and class II HLA loci were covered by the typing at four-digit resolution. Besides the first cohort of 550 to 750 subjects, a separate validation cohort made up of 120 different subjects was used. The aim of the study was to test whether cataloging public T cell receptors could identify signatures of past pathogen exposure. Roughly five DR-DQ haplotypes were treated as single units for association and clustering because of strong linkage in the cohort. Across approximately 400 genotyped donors of the cohort, an average of about 250,000 unique TCR beta nucleotide sequences per donor were sequenced, and approximately 17% of those sequences were non-productive. All discovery cohort repertoires had been generated on a single sequencing platform. Donor age, sex, ethnicity and CMV serostatus were compiled together with the repertoire data. Rather than using new phenotypic data, the later analysis identified candidate immune exposures from TCR beta sequences and from how often those sequences occurred across donors. Of the 350 to 450 genotyped donors, 81% were placed in the genetic ancestry cluster associated with self-reported Caucasian donors. An earlier analysis of approximately 500 of the donors applied high-throughput TCR beta sequencing to assess whether each TCR beta V gene segment acted as functional or pseudogenic. A later genetic analysis used genome-wide SNP genotypes for about 65% of the roughly 670 donors, treating that subset as a discovery cohort. Typing coverage varied by locus: about 620-630 donors for A, B, C, DRB1 and DQB1; approximately 520 for DQA1; around 570 for DPA1; more than 450 for DPB1. Results and caveats for the whole study, not just this receptor: In an earlier analysis of 587 of the donors, most TCR beta V segments appeared in productive rearrangements about 87% or about 30% of the time, broadly matching IMGT annotations. The classifier was reported to diagnose cytomegalovirus status with high specificity and sensitivity in both the original cohort and the validation cohort. According to a later analysis, TCR association rates differed among HLA loci, with DRB1 alleles showing the most associated TCRs and HLA-C alleles showing the fewest. Because HLA typing was missing for some donors at each locus, association tests included only the typed subset. It was suggested by the authors that the approach could potentially be generalized to other disease states and immunological phenotypes. A cluster of highly shared sequence variants was judged likely to represent a technical artifact of the sequencing pipeline. The 87-base-pair reads could not distinguish some IMGT-functional V segments, including TRBV6-2 and TRBV6-3, so those segments were excluded. A later analysis found that HLA-associated TCR beta chains were more clonally expanded and had lower generation probabilities than equally common non-associated chains. An association between a missense DCLRE1C variant and V-gene and J-gene trimming of TCR beta chains was found in a later genetic analysis and replicated in an independent cohort. The cohort was sequenced for TCR beta chains only, and without alpha or paired-chain data the features that could be detected were limited. A further reported finding was that TCR beta sequences accurately predicted the HLA-A and HLA-B alleles for most subjects in the first cohort. According to a later genetic analysis, donors in an Asian-associated ancestry cluster had fewer N-insertions in productive TCRs than the roughly 700-donor mean. Most CMV-associated TCR beta chains appeared to be HLA-restricted in a later analysis, and the HLA associations seemed to be driven largely by CMV exposure. A later analysis associated about 17,000 TCR beta sequences with specific HLA alleles at a false discovery rate of 0.05. Because counts were too low, 15 or so rarely observed V segments, including chromosome 9 orphons, were excluded from the earlier analysis of some 590 of the donors. In the study, some 160 TCR beta chains were listed as associated with cytomegalovirus. Linkage disequilibrium might explain the correlated functional status among segregating V segments, but an unknown experimental factor could not be ruled out. In vitro tests confirmed that three of the cytomegalovirus-associated TCR beta chains recognize cytomegalovirus antigens. When HLA alleles, especially DR and DQ, strongly co-occurred, attributing TCR associations to individual alleles was difficult. According to a later analysis, parvovirus B19, influenza, CMV and Epstein-Barr virus appeared linked to several top co-occurrence clusters. Presence/absence analyses assumed roughly uniform sequencing depth across donors, an assumption that may not hold. Across donors, most TCR sequences were observed very rarely, whereas some public TCRs were present in many individuals. Immune exposure information for the cohort was limited to CMV serostatus.

Spanning cysteine to phenylalanine, the CDR3 consists of 16 amino acids. Only the CDR3 DNA stays, 48 bases, in frame from base 1. The germline ends are 16 bases apart after V is trimmed by 3 bases and J by 2 bases. CDR1 and CDR2 were assigned from the germline V gene (reference sequence) as MNHEY and SMNVEV. The cohort was made up of roughly 670 healthy bone marrow donors. At the time of sampling, all cohort members were nominally healthy, though unrecorded immune exposures were likely present. The donor tested CMV seronegative and was one of the 352 seronegative cohort members. Every donor gave a peripheral blood sample, and the peripheral blood mononuclear cells from that sample were used for TCR beta sequencing. Genomic DNA was extracted from the blood cell samples with the Qiagen DNeasy Blood Extraction Kit. As regards this clone: Its antigen target is currently unknown. No clone much larger than this one lies a single base away; base qualities are absent.

Library prep was done by the immunoSEQ multiplex PCR assay. For the multiplex PCR, a mixture combining 60 forward primers for TCR Vbeta segments and 13 reverse primers for TCR Jbeta segments was used. Amplification of the CDR3 region of rearranged TCR beta genes was performed with a multiplex PCR assay on genomic DNA. The amplified TCR beta libraries were sequenced on the Illumina HiSeq System as 87-base-pair reads. The source study handled its data this way. A later analysis counted about 76 million unique TCR beta chains across the roughly 700 repertoires, and 9 million to 14 million of these chains were shared by at least two donors. Raw reads were error-corrected and collapsed into unique sequences by a nearest-neighbor algorithm in which closely related sequences were merged to remove PCR and sequencing errors. Alignment of CDR3 sequences to IMGT reference sequences was used to assign V, D and J gene segments. Each retained sequence needed at least a six-nucleotide match to both a V gene segment and a J gene segment. A rearrangement was called productive if the CDR3 had no stop codons and remained in frame with V and J, and every other rearrangement was called non-productive. CDR3 was defined according to IMGT convention as the region running from the second conserved V-encoded cysteine to the conserved J-encoded phenylalanine. Sequences without an unambiguous match to a single V gene segment were excluded from the earlier analysis of 450 to 650 of the donors. An earlier analysis of 587 of the donors classified V segments as functional when productive rearrangements were above 56.7% and as segregating when the standard deviation between donors was above 5%. A statistical classification framework was built to diagnose cytomegalovirus status from the catalog of TCR beta chain sequences. In a later analysis, TCR nucleotide sequences were compared against IMGT/GENE-DB human TR gene sequences so that V and J genes could be assigned. A later analysis assigned CDR3 sequences and most-parsimonious VDJ recombination scenarios with the TCRdist pipeline. In a later analysis, each TCR beta chain was defined by its CDR3 amino acid sequence together with its V-gene family, and reads without a unique V-gene family were excluded. In a later analysis, several hundred highly shared, low-generation-probability nucleotide sequences were removed to address suspected cross-contamination and a sequencing artifact. In a later analysis, a clonal expansion index for each public chain was calculated from normalized within-repertoire ranks of inferred template counts. A later analysis computed generation probabilities with a VDJ recombination model fitted to out-of-frame rearrangements, and checked the results against IGoR. Hypergeometric tests were used in a later analysis to score TCR-TCR, TCR-HLA and TCR-CMV co-occurrence, with a repertoire-size bias correction applied to the TCR pairs. In a later analysis, false discovery rates were estimated by permuting HLA or CMV assignments 20 times. A later analysis grouped co-occurring TCRs with DBSCAN, adding TCRdist sequence similarity when clustering within HLA-allele-positive subsets. Co-occurrence clustering excluded repertoires with fewer than 30,000 or more than 120,000 public chains, plus five with anomalous nucleotide sharing. TCRdb mirrors the immuneACCESS table, restricted to in-frame sequences. Some clones are absent from its copies; in checked studies, under half trace to an unresolved V gene, and the reason for the others is unknown. The V and J calls and clone size were taken over from that table, and D and trimming were inferred from the DNA. The sample data list around 130,000 clones, and around 80% of these were observed just once. Around 5% of the sample is in the top ten clones.

Sequencing was done on a sample of PBMCs. The chain joins TRBV27 to TRBJ1-1; the D gene cannot be named for sure. The receptor was isolated from a man younger than 45 in good health and CMV-seronegative. The CDR3 region has the sequence CASSLGESALNTEAFF. The bases are TGTGCCAGCAGTTTGGGAGAGTCAGCCTTAAACACTGAAGCTTTCTTT.